This record looks at one T cell receptor (beta chain) sequence and its context. This record comes from a study of blood T cells in healthy people across ages. A second PCR of about 7 to 12 cycles used a sample-barcoded 5' primer and a J-beta primer mix. In TCRdb, the 5' RACE reads were re-called with MiXCR into one record per CDR3 protein. The data contain hundreds of thousands of distinct CDR3 sequences, nearly 60% of them singletons. V dropped 8 bases and J dropped 5 bases, with 15 bases sitting between them. Germline-derived CDR1 and CDR2 are SGHVS and FQNEAQ. This CDR3 is built from 13 residues. The specimen was blood. The source of this sequence is a man aged 30 to 39 in good health. J is TRBJ2-5 and V is TRBV7-8; D is ambiguous. The CDR3 protein is CASGSRAHETQYF. The CDR3 bases are TGTGCCAGCGGGTCACGGGCCCATGAGACCCAGTACTTC.